These 14 T cell receptor beta chains share one sample of origin, sequenced in a study of blood T cell repertoires in COVID-19. Clones were sequenced by immunoSEQ multiplex PCR, and TCRdb holds only the in-frame ones, with some missing. The sample gives 110,000 to 150,000 clones, 80% of which show up once; more than 4% is in the top ten. The sample comprised peripheral blood. The receptors derive from a woman between 45 and 60 years old with acute or convalescent COVID-19.

The CDR3 coding sequence is TGTGCCACCAGTGCTCCAGCGGGCCGGAAGGGAAACACCATATATTTT. Translated: CATSAPAGRKGNTIYF. This sequence joins TRBV24-1 and TRBJ1-3; D not certain. The V gene's germline CDR1 is KGHDR and CDR2 SFDVKD. V was cut by 5 bases and J by 4 bases, with 17 bases left in between. This CDR3 is 16 amino acids long.

J is TRBJ1-2 and V is TRBV6-5; 8 bases map to TRBD1. Germline V gene sequence: CDR1 MNHEY, CDR2 SVGAGI. With 7 bases clipped from V and 3 bases from J, the junction kept 4 bases outside the gene matches. This CDR3 contains 13 residues. CDR3 residues: CASMQDRDYGYTF. The CDR3 region has the DNA TGTGCCAGCATGCAGGACAGGGACTATGGCTACACCTTC.

This clone was seen more than once but under ten times. The J gene is TRBJ2-5, the V gene TRBV5-6, with 8 bases that match TRBD2. J gave up 2 bases and V 4 bases, and 19 bases lay outside the gene matches. Per germline, CDR1 SGHDT and CDR2 YYEEEE. The CDR3 totals 19 residues. The CDR3 loop is CASSPPARSRGGLQETQYF. Here the CDR3 DNA reads TGTGCCAGCAGCCCACCAGCTCGCAGTCGGGGGGGCTTGCAAGAGACCCAGTACTTC. Complete variable domain (other parts from reference TRBV5-6 and TRBJ2-5): DAGVTQSPTHLIKTRGQQVTLRCSPKSGHDTVSWYQQALGQGPQFIFQYYEEEERQRGNFPDRFSGHQFPNYSSELNVNALLLGDSALYLCASSPPARSRGGLQETQYFGPGTRLLVL.

The chain employs TRBV9 and TRBJ1-4; TRBD1 is a possible D gene (6 bases). The CDR3 runs 16 residues. Germline CDR1 and CDR2: SGDLS and YYNGEE. Trimming took 3 bases from V and 6 from J, leaving 18 bases between them. Written as DNA, the CDR3 is TGTGCCAGCAGCGCGCGACAGGCGGGCACGGATGAAAAACTGTTTTTT. This translates into CASSARQAGTDEKLFF.

Regarding this clone: Other nucleotide sequences in the sample specify the same CDR3. This chain links TRBV19 with TRBJ1-1; 9 nucleotides agree with TRBD1. The CDR3 runs 14 residues. Germline-derived CDR1 and CDR2 are LNHDA and SQIVND (reference sequence). With V trimmed by 1 base and J by 4 bases, 1 base remained unmatched. CDR3 DNA: TGTGCCAGTAGTATAGGGGGACAGGGCACTGAAGCTTTCTTT. It encodes CASSIGGQGTEAFF.

This rearrangement joins TRBV11-1 to TRBJ2-1; 8 nucleotides align to TRBD2. From germline, CDR1 is SGHAT and CDR2 FQDESV (reference sequence). CDR3 size: 16 residues. With 4 bases clipped from V and 12 bases from J, the junction kept 17 bases outside the gene matches. The CDR3 loop reads CASSSERGIHPVVQFF. The CDR3 DNA reads TGTGCCAGCAGCTCAGAGCGGGGGATCCACCCCGTGGTGCAGTTCTTC.

This sequence joins TRBV24-1 and TRBJ2-5, with 9 nucleotides matching TRBD1. CDR1 KGHDR and CDR2 SFDVKD come from the germline V gene. V lost 5 bases to trimming and J lost 3 bases; unmatched junction nucleotides: 0. The CDR3 spans 13 residues. CDR3 loop: CATSGDREETQYF. DNA for the CDR3: TGTGCCACCAGTGGGGACAGGGAAGAGACCCAGTACTTC.

The chain couples TRBV20-1 to TRBJ1-1, with D uncertain. CDR3 size: 10 residues. Trimming stripped 6 bases from V and 5 bases from J, with 7 bases between. Germline CDR1 and CDR2: DFQATT and SNEGSKA (reference sequence). DNA of the CDR3: TGCAGTGCCGGTAATACTGAAGCTTTCTTT. Protein sequence: CSAGNTEAFF.

On this clone: One end of the junction does not line up with germline, which may come from a read error. The chain carries TRBV7-2 and TRBJ1-2; D unresolved. Looked up from germline, CDR1 is SGHTA and CDR2 is FQGNSA. This CDR3 is built from 16 residues. CDR3 DNA: TGTGCCAGCAGCTTAGTAGTTAGTAGTTTTAACGATGGCTACACCTTC. It encodes CASSLVVSSFNDGYTF.

This chain connects TRBV11-2 to TRBJ2-1; 8 bases match TRBD1. The length of the CDR3 is 14 residues. The germline gives CDR1 SGHAT, CDR2 FQNNGV. J lost 3 bases, V lost 8 bases, and 6 bases had no gene match. CDR3 protein: CASGGQGGYNEQFF. CDR3 coding DNA: TGTGCCAGCGGAGGACAGGGCGGCTACAATGAGCAGTTCTTC.

The V and J genes are TRBV5-1 and TRBJ1-6, with TRBD1 as a possible D gene (5 bases). The length of the CDR3 is 14 residues. V lost 5 bases, J lost 7 bases, and 13 bases lay in between. Germline CDR1 is SGHRS and CDR2 is YFSETQ. Here the CDR3 reads CASRGLLDNSPLHF. The CDR3 nucleotides read TGCGCCAGCAGGGGACTCCTTGACAATTCACCCCTCCACTTT.

This clone occurred a few times. The chain joins TRBV29-1 to TRBJ2-1; D perhaps matches TRBD2 (7 bases). In germline, CDR1 is SQVTM, CDR2 ANQGSEA. Trimming removed 7 bases at V and 0 bases at J, with 10 bases between. This CDR3 region has 13 residues. As DNA, the CDR3 is TGCAGCGCCGCGGGGGCCTCCTACAATGAGCAGTTCTTC. Its protein is CSAAGASYNEQFF.

The gene calls are TRBV7-2 and TRBJ1-1; D remains ambiguous. The CDR3 is 14 residues long. Germline lookup yields CDR1 SGHTA and CDR2 FQGNSA. V lost 3 bases, J lost 0 bases, and 8 bases lay in between. CDR3 nucleotide sequence: TGTGCCAGCAGCTTCGGTACCTTGAACACTGAAGCTTTCTTT. It codes for CASSFGTLNTEAFF.

The V and J genes are TRBV19 and TRBJ2-2; tentative D call: TRBD2 (6 bases). Germline V gives CDR1 LNHDA, CDR2 SQIVND (reference sequence). Trimming removed 1 base from V and 7 bases from J, with 13 bases in between. The CDR3 has 15 amino acids. The CDR3 region is CASSIVANSGGELFF. The CDR3 DNA reads as TGTGCCAGTAGTATAGTGGCAAATAGCGGCGGGGAGCTGTTTTTT.